The rows below give T cell receptor beta chains drawn from one sample of a study of blood T cell repertoires in COVID-19. Generated by immunoSEQ multiplex PCR, the TCRdb table keeps only in-frame clones and is missing some. Of 120,000 or so clones listed, around 80% are singletons. Sequenced input: peripheral blood. These receptors all come from a woman at least 80 years old with acute or convalescent COVID-19. Each CDR3 is given with its conserved first and last residue. The order of the fields is J gene, V gene, CDR3 protein.

J gene: TRBJ2-7; V gene: TRBV19; CDR3 protein: CASSQTGTGLYEQYF
J gene: TRBJ2-7; V gene: TRBV5-1; CDR3 protein: CASSSQAYEQYF
J gene: TRBJ1-6; V gene: TRBV27; CDR3 protein: CASKDTHNSPLHF
J gene: TRBJ2-1; V gene: TRBV7-6; CDR3 protein: CASSPRSGSSVDEQFF
J gene: TRBJ1-3; V gene: TRBV6-5; CDR3 protein: CASSPDRGGNTIYF
J gene: TRBJ1-2; V gene: TRBV24-1; CDR3 protein: CATSGTGEDYGYTF
J gene: TRBJ1-5; V gene: TRBV7-9; CDR3 protein: CASSRSDSNQPQHF
J gene: TRBJ2-5; V gene: TRBV5-1; CDR3 protein: CASSLTGSLQETQYF
J gene: TRBJ1-5; V gene: TRBV6-4; CDR3 protein: CASMSGHLGHNQPQHF
J gene: TRBJ1-5; V gene: TRBV5-8; CDR3 protein: CASSLWTGDQPQHF
J gene: TRBJ1-1; V gene: TRBV3-1/TRBV3-2; CDR3 protein: CASSQGGGFWTEAFF
J gene: TRBJ1-2; V gene: TRBV30; CDR3 protein: CAHHRGKGYGYTF
J gene: TRBJ1-4; V gene: TRBV5-4; CDR3 protein: CASSRRSTGTEKLFF
J gene: TRBJ1-2; V gene: TRBV6-1; CDR3 protein: CASSESGNYGYTF
J gene: TRBJ2-1; V gene: TRBV6-4; CDR3 protein: CASRDPDRDRYNEQFF
J gene: TRBJ1-2; V gene: TRBV10-3; CDR3 protein: CAISDGTGGNYGYTF
J gene: TRBJ1-5; V gene: TRBV7-9; CDR3 protein: CASSLGQGAGQPQHF
J gene: TRBJ1-1; V gene: TRBV4-1; CDR3 protein: CASSQPGHRGASEAFF
J gene: TRBJ2-7; V gene: TRBV30; CDR3 protein: CAWTGAGGGYEQYF
J gene: TRBJ1-2; V gene: TRBV11-2; CDR3 protein: CASSPPLQGRGDGYTF
J gene: TRBJ1-1; V gene: TRBV5-1; CDR3 protein: CASSLDDSWTEAFF
J gene: TRBJ2-4; V gene: TRBV9; CDR3 protein: CASSPAGTSGVKNIQYF
J gene: TRBJ2-3; V gene: TRBV7-9; CDR3 protein: CASSLGSSVSTDTQYF
J gene: TRBJ2-3; V gene: TRBV2; CDR3 protein: CASSELAGGTDTQYF
J gene: TRBJ1-5; V gene: TRBV11-2; CDR3 protein: CASSSETGDSNQPQHF
J gene: TRBJ2-7; V gene: TRBV4-2; CDR3 protein: CASSQEGAPYYEQYF
J gene: TRBJ1-2; V gene: TRBV6-5; CDR3 protein: CASSLLEGGYTF
J gene: TRBJ2-1; V gene: TRBV25-1; CDR3 protein: CASSGDAGVGEQFF
J gene: TRBJ1-2; V gene: TRBV3-1/TRBV3-2; CDR3 protein: CASSLGQLAGYTF
J gene: TRBJ2-1; V gene: TRBV18; CDR3 protein: CASSTGLAGGDEQFF
J gene: TRBJ1-2; V gene: TRBV7-9; CDR3 protein: CASSLGQGEFNYGYTF
J gene: TRBJ2-7; V gene: TRBV24-1; CDR3 protein: CATSEVGRYEQYF
J gene: TRBJ1-2; V gene: TRBV7-2; CDR3 protein: CASSLRRGGYTF
J gene: TRBJ1-3; V gene: TRBV7-6; CDR3 protein: CASKAGQTGNTIYF
J gene: TRBJ1-5; V gene: TRBV7-2; CDR3 protein: CASSLPGQQHQPQHF
J gene: TRBJ1-5; V gene: TRBV12-3/TRBV12-4; CDR3 protein: CASDTGNQPQHF
J gene: TRBJ2-2; V gene: TRBV25-1; CDR3 protein: CASSDNRGHNTGELFF
J gene: TRBJ1-2; V gene: TRBV7-9; CDR3 protein: CASSSLGGTGGRNYGYTF
J gene: TRBJ1-1; V gene: TRBV19; CDR3 protein: CASTLYLNTEAFF
J gene: TRBJ2-7; V gene: TRBV6-2/TRBV6-3; CDR3 protein: CASSFPTSGTQNEQYF
J gene: TRBJ2-7; V gene: TRBV2; CDR3 protein: CASSGQGYSYEQYF
J gene: TRBJ2-2; V gene: TRBV11-2; CDR3 protein: CASSFLAGFTGELFF
J gene: TRBJ2-3; V gene: TRBV7-2; CDR3 protein: CASSLEGLGTDTQYF
J gene: TRBJ1-1; V gene: TRBV9; CDR3 protein: CASSVGIGTEAFF
J gene: TRBJ1-1; V gene: TRBV4-1; CDR3 protein: CASSQAGQANTEAFF
J gene: TRBJ1-5; V gene: TRBV29-1; CDR3 protein: CSVKPSGQPQHF
J gene: TRBJ1-6; V gene: TRBV7-3; CDR3 protein: CASSLTADPDSPLHF
J gene: TRBJ1-3; V gene: TRBV2; CDR3 protein: CASRQDSGNTIYF
J gene: TRBJ1-1; V gene: TRBV27; CDR3 protein: CASNIEGEEAFF
J gene: TRBJ2-1; V gene: TRBV11-2; CDR3 protein: CASSLRIAGQYNEQFF